These 27 T cell receptor beta chains came from one sample sequenced in a study of blood T cell repertoires in COVID-19. This table comes from immunoSEQ multiplex PCR, and its TCRdb copy is limited to in-frame clones, with some not included. The sample consists of a few hundred thousand clones, 84% of them appearing once. The material sequenced was peripheral blood. Every receptor here comes from a woman aged 55-75 years who had recovered from COVID-19.

The rearrangement joins TRBV10-3 to TRBJ2-7; tentative D call: TRBD1 (8 bases). Per germline, CDR1 ENHRY and CDR2 SYGVKD. CDR3 length equals 17 residues. Trimming took off 6 bases at V and 2 bases at J, with 23 bases between the two ends. CDR3: CAIREGGTDRVPYEQYF. The CDR3 DNA follows: TGTGCCATCAGGGAGGGGGGGACGGACAGGGTTCCCTACGAGCAGTACTTC.

The V and J genes are TRBV19 and TRBJ2-2; 8 bases line up with TRBD2. Germline values: CDR1 LNHDA, CDR2 SQIVND (reference sequence). This CDR3 is 18 amino acids long. After removal of 6 bases from V and 4 bases from J, the junction contained 16 bases not matched to a gene. The CDR3 bases are TGTGCCAGTAGATCTCCGCCGGGGGTAGCGGGGTTCACCGGGGAGCTGTTTTTT. This encodes CASRSPPGVAGFTGELFF.

Remarks on this clone: The junction shows a germline mismatch at one end, possibly a read error. Other DNA sequences in the sample encode the same CDR3. The chain is built from TRBV7-7 and TRBJ2-5; 9 bases match TRBD2. Germline V gene lookup returns CDR1 SSHAT and CDR2 FNYEAQ (reference sequence). This CDR3 is 15 amino acids long. The chain's CDR3 is CASSLVAGGRETQYF. As DNA, the CDR3 is TGTGCTAGCAGCTTAGTTGCGGGGGGGCGAGAGACCCAGTACTTC. Full variable domain (missing parts from reference TRBV7-7 and TRBJ2-5): GAGVSQSPRYKVTKRGQDVTLRCDPISSHATLYWYQQALGQGPEFLTYFNYEAQPDKSGLPSDRFSAERPEGSISTLTIQRTEQRDSAMYRCASSLVAGGRETQYFGPGTRLLVL.

V is TRBV6-4 and J is TRBJ1-2, with 8 bases matching TRBD1. CDR1 is MRHNA, CDR2 SNTAGT, per germline. This CDR3 contains 18 residues. V trimming: 1 base; J trimming: 4 bases; junction bases outside the gene matches: 14. CDR3 sequence: CASSDFGAGGEMVYGYTF. In DNA, the CDR3 is TGTGCCAGCAGTGACTTTGGGGCAGGGGGCGAAATGGTCTATGGCTACACCTTC.

J is TRBJ1-3 and V is TRBV9, with 10 bases fitting TRBD1. Germline-derived CDR1 and CDR2 are SGDLS and YYNGEE. This CDR3 spans 17 amino acids. The trim removed 1 base at V and 0 bases at J, leaving 4 bases unmatched. The CDR3: CASSVSGQGVSGNTIYF. The CDR3, as DNA: TGTGCCAGCAGCGTATCTGGACAGGGGGTCTCTGGAAACACCATATATTTT.

The chain combines TRBV7-2 with TRBJ2-7; 8 bases are shared with TRBD2. Trimming at V came to 6 bases and at J to 5 bases, leaving 6 bases not matched to a gene. The CDR3 sequence is 13 residues long. The germline CDR1 and CDR2 sequences are SGHTA and FQGNSA. CDR3 sequence reads: CASRPPRGDEQYF. For the CDR3, the DNA is TGTGCCAGCAGACCCCCGCGGGGGGACGAGCAGTACTTC.

The chain uses TRBV5-1 and TRBJ2-7; 7 bases are shared with TRBD2. Unmatched junction bases numbered 3, after V lost 0 bases and J lost 0 bases. This CDR3 spans 15 amino acids. Germline loops: CDR1 SGHRS, CDR2 YFSETQ. CDR3 sequence reads: CASSLVRGVSYEQYF. The CDR3 bases are TGCGCCAGCAGCTTGGTACGGGGGGTCTCCTACGAGCAGTACTTC.

This chain connects TRBV27 to TRBJ2-7; tentative D call: TRBD1 (5 bases). The CDR3 length is 14 residues. Deletions cut 6 bases from V and 4 bases from J, with 16 bases between. Germline V gives CDR1 MNHEY, CDR2 SMNVEV (reference sequence). CDR3 DNA sequence: TGTGCCAGCAGCCCGCGGACATTCGGATACGAGCAGTACTTC. It encodes CASSPRTFGYEQYF.

This clone was seen a single time. V and J are TRBV20-1 and TRBJ2-1; D might be TRBD1 (6 bases). Trimming took off 3 bases at V and 6 bases at J, with 9 bases between the two ends. There are 12 residues in the CDR3. CDR1 DFQATT and CDR2 SNEGSKA come from the germline V gene (reference sequence). The CDR3 region has the DNA TGCAGTGCTAGTACAGGGTTCAATGAGCAGTTCTTC. Translation gives CSASTGFNEQFF.

The chain is built from TRBV5-6 and TRBJ1-2; no clear D. Germline V lookup: CDR1 SGHDT, CDR2 YYEEEE. This CDR3 has 14 amino acids. V was pared by 0 bases and J by 5 bases, with 11 bases between. The CDR3 DNA follows: TGTGCCAGCAGCTTGGAGCTGACAACATATGGCTACACCTTC. Amino acids: CASSLELTTYGYTF.

The chain is built from TRBV6-1 and TRBJ1-5, with D hard to call. This CDR3 is 14 amino acids long. Germline loops: CDR1 MNHNS, CDR2 SASEGT. V gave up 1 base and J gave up 0 bases, with 4 bases separating them. This CDR3 is CASSEGGSNQPQHF. The CDR3 DNA follows: TGTGCCAGCAGTGAAGGAGGTAGCAATCAGCCCCAGCATTTT.

The V and J genes are TRBV6-5 and TRBJ2-1, with 8 bases matching TRBD2. The CDR3 consists of 15 residues. V gave up 7 bases and J gave up 4 bases; unmatched junction bases: 9. Germline-derived CDR1 and CDR2 are MNHEY and SVGAGI. The CDR3 DNA is TGTGCCAGCAAGTACTCTAGCGGGTCTTACAATGAGCAGTTCTTC. Amino acid sequence: CASKYSSGSYNEQFF.

Notes on this clone: Other DNA variants within this sample encode the same CDR3. The chain has TRBV12-3 or TRBV12-4 and TRBJ1-1, with D perhaps matching TRBD1 (5 bases). Trimming stripped 6 bases from V and 5 bases from J, with 10 bases between. This CDR3 contains 12 residues. CDR3 protein: CASSRRDTEAFF. As DNA, the CDR3 is TGTGCCAGCAGCCGCAGGGATACTGAAGCTTTCTTT.

The gene calls are TRBV18 and TRBJ1-2; tentative D call: TRBD1 (5 bases). Germline V gene sequence: CDR1 KGHSH, CDR2 LQKENI. The V and J ends lost 3 bases and 4 bases respectively, with 12 bases between them. CDR3 length: 14 amino acids. DNA for the CDR3: TGTGCCAGCTCACCGATGGGGGAGGGCTATGGCTACACCTTC. Translating it yields CASSPMGEGYGYTF.

This clone was seen repeatedly, ten times or more. Other DNA sequences in this sample translate to the same CDR3. The rearrangement uses TRBV10-3 and TRBJ2-7; D is unclear. The germline V and J ends were trimmed by 4 bases and 0 bases, with 7 bases remaining between them. Germline V lookup: CDR1 ENHRY, CDR2 SYGVKD. CDR3 size: 13 residues. The CDR3 region has the DNA TGTGCCATCAGTGTGCGCGACTCCTACGAGCAGTACTTC. It yields the protein CAISVRDSYEQYF.

The CDR3 nucleotides are TGTGCCTGGCGAATCACAGGGTTGGGCACTGAAGCTTTCTTT. It specifies CAWRITGLGTEAFF. This chain connects TRBV30 to TRBJ1-1; D may be TRBD1 (6 bases). Trimming stripped 5 bases from V and 4 bases from J, with 17 bases between. The CDR3 sequence is 14 residues long. The germline gives CDR1 GTSNPN, CDR2 SVGIG (reference sequence).

This chain connects TRBV19 to TRBJ1-3; tentative D call: TRBD1 (6 bases). Trimming left V 7 bases short and J 1 base short, with 17 bases between. The CDR3 is made up of 16 amino acids. From germline, CDR1 is LNHDA and CDR2 SQIVND (reference sequence). Here the CDR3 reads CASTPAGVVSGNTIYF. The CDR3 DNA sequence: TGTGCCAGTACTCCCGCAGGGGTGGTTTCTGGAAACACCATATATTTT. The full variable domain, in which reference TRBV19 and TRBJ1-3 provide the parts outside the CDR3, is DGGITQSPKYLFRKEGQNVTLSCEQNLNHDAMYWYRQDPGQGLRLIYYSQIVNDFQKGDIAEGYSVSREKKESFPLTVTSAQKNPTAFYLCASTPAGVVSGNTIYFGEGSWLTVV.

The chain's CDR3 is CSVPTTSGGRGEQFF. CDR3 nucleotide sequence: TGCAGCGTTCCAACGACTAGCGGGGGTCGGGGTGAGCAGTTCTTC. The V call is TRBV29-1, the J call TRBJ2-1, with 12 bases matching TRBD2. CDR1 is SQVTM and CDR2 is ANQGSEA in the germline V gene. The CDR3 runs 15 residues. The V segment lost 5 bases and the J segment 9 bases; nucleotides outside the gene matches: 11.

This clone was counted a few times. Other DNA sequences of this sample code for an identical CDR3. The V and J genes are TRBV9 and TRBJ2-5; a possible D gene is TRBD2 (5 bases). CDR1 is SGDLS, CDR2 YYNGEE, per germline. The CDR3 is 14 amino acids. Trimming cost V 4 bases and J 2 bases, with 12 bases left between them. The CDR3 region is CASSRSGNQETQYF. The DNA of the CDR3 is TGTGCCAGCAGCCGCTCGGGGAATCAAGAGACCCAGTACTTC.

The rearrangement joins TRBV5-1 to TRBJ1-1; D gene uncertain. Germline V gene lookup returns CDR1 SGHRS and CDR2 YFSETQ. Deletions cut 1 base from V and 2 bases from J, with 9 bases between. The CDR3 length is 14 residues. CDR3 DNA: TGCGCCAGCAGCTTGTACGGGGAAAACACTGAAGCTTTCTTT. This sequence encodes CASSLYGENTEAFF.

V and J are TRBV2 and TRBJ2-7; D not certain. CDR1 and CDR2 from the germline V gene are SNHLY and FYNNEI. Trimming removed 3 bases at V and 0 bases at J, with 9 bases between. This CDR3 is 14 amino acids long. The CDR3 DNA sequence: TGTGCCAGCAGTGAGAGTAATCCCTCCTACGAGCAGTACTTC. This codes for CASSESNPSYEQYF.

The chain links TRBV19 to TRBJ1-1, with D hard to call. CDR1 is LNHDA and CDR2 is SQIVND in the germline V gene (reference sequence). The CDR3 consists of 14 residues. V was shortened by 2 bases and J by 6 bases, with 13 bases between the two germline ends. The CDR3 region has the DNA TGTGCCAGTAGTATAAGGTGGAGCTTTGCTGAAGCTTTCTTT. Protein product: CASSIRWSFAEAFF.

The chain carries TRBV2 and TRBJ1-5; the match to TRBD1 covers 8 bases. Trimming took 1 base from V and 3 from J; bases not matched to a gene: 5. The CDR3 consists of 16 residues. CDR1 and CDR2 (germline): SNHLY, FYNNEI. CDR3 sequence: CASSEVGQGPNQPQHF. As DNA, the CDR3 is TGTGCCAGCAGTGAAGTCGGACAGGGCCCCAATCAGCCCCAGCATTTT.

The chain carries TRBV14 and TRBJ2-7; 10 bases are shared with TRBD2. The CDR3 covers 17 residues. V lost 4 bases to trimming and J lost 1 base; unmatched junction nucleotides: 10. CDR1 and CDR2 from the germline V gene are SGHDN and FVKESK. CDR3 sequence reads: CASSPPLSGGISYEQYF. In DNA, the CDR3 is TGTGCCAGCAGCCCACCGCTTAGCGGGGGGATATCCTACGAGCAGTACTTC.

The rearrangement joins TRBV6-5 to TRBJ1-2; D might be TRBD1 (5 bases). The CDR3 spans 14 residues. V was shortened by 7 bases and J by 4 bases, with 16 bases between the two germline ends. CDR1 is MNHEY, CDR2 SVGAGI, per germline. This CDR3 reads CASTPQGNRYGYTF. The CDR3 DNA follows: TGTGCCAGCACCCCGCAGGGAAATCGCTATGGCTACACCTTC.

The chain carries TRBV4-1 and TRBJ2-1; TRBD2 is a possible D gene (6 bases). This CDR3 comprises 17 residues. The V gene's germline CDR1 is MGHRA and CDR2 YSYEKL. V gave up 1 base and J gave up 3 bases, with 16 bases separating them. Here the CDR3 reads CASSQVSTGGSYNEQFF. DNA of the CDR3: TGCGCCAGCAGCCAAGTGTCGACTGGGGGGAGCTACAATGAGCAGTTCTTC.

This chain uses TRBV7-2 with TRBJ2-1; the match to TRBD1 covers 10 bases. The V segment lost 6 bases and the J segment 4 bases; nucleotides outside the gene matches: 3. The germline CDR1 and CDR2 sequences are SGHTA and FQGNSA. CDR3 length equals 14 residues. The CDR3 region has the DNA TGTGCCAGCAGACCGGGACAGGGGTACAATGAGCAGTTCTTC. It is translated as CASRPGQGYNEQFF. Filled out from reference TRBV7-2 and TRBJ2-1, the complete variable domain reads GAGVSQSPSNKVTEKGKDVELRCDPISGHTALYWYRQSLGQGLEFLIYFQGNSAPDKSGLPSDRFSAERTGGSVSTLTIQRTQQEDSAVYLCASRPGQGYNEQFFGPGTRLTVL.